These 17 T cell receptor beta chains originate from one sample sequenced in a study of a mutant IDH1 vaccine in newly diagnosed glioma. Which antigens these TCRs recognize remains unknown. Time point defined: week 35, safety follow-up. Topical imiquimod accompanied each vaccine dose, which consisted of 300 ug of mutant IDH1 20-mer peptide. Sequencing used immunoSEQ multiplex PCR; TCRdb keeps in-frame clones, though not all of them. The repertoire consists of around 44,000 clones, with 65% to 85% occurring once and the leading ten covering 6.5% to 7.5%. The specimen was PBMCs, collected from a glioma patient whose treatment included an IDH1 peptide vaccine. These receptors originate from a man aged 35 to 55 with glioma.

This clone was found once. The CDR3 protein is CASSLPGLANTGELFF. The DNA for the CDR3 is TGCGCCAGCAGCTTACCGGGACTAGCGAACACCGGGGAGCTGTTTTTT. This chain links TRBV5-1 with TRBJ2-2, with TRBD2 identical over 8 bases. The CDR3 extends over 16 amino acids. Germline CDR1 is SGHRS and CDR2 is YFSETQ. V trimming: 2 bases; J trimming: 0 bases; junction bases outside the gene matches: 3.

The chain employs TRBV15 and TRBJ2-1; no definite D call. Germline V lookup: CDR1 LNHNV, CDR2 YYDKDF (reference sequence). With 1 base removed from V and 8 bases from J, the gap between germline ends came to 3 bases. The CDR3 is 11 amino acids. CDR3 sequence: CATSRGYEQFF. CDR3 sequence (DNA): TGTGCCACCAGCAGAGGCTATGAGCAGTTCTTC.

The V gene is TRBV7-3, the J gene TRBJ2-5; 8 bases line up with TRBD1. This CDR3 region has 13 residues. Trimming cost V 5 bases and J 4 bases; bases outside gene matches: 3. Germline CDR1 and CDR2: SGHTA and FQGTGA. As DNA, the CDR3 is TGTGCCAGCAGCCGACAGGGGAGAGAGACCCAGTACTTC. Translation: CASSRQGRETQYF.

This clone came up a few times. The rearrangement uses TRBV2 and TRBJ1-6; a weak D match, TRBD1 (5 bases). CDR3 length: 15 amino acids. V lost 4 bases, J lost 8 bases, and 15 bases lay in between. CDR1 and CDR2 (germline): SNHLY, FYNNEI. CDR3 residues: CASSGRSWGDSPLHF. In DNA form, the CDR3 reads TGTGCCAGCAGTGGCCGTTCATGGGGGGATTCACCCCTCCACTTT.

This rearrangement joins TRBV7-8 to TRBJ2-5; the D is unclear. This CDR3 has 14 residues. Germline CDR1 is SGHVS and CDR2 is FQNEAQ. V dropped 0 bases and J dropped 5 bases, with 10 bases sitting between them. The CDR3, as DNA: TGTGCCAGCAGCTTAGCGCTGGCACGTGAGACCCAGTACTTC. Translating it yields CASSLALARETQYF.

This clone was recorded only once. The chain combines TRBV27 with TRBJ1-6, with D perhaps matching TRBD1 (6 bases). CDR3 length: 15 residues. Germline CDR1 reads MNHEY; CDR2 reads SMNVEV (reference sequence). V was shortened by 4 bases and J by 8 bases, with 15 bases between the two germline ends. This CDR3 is CASSSDTRGYSPLHF. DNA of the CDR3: TGTGCCAGCAGTTCCGACACGAGGGGGTATTCACCCCTCCACTTT.

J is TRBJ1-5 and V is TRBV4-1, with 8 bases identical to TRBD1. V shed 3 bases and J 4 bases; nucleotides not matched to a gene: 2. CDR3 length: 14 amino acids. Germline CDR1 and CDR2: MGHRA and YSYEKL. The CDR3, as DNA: TGCGCCAGCAGCCAGGGACAGGCAAATCAGCCCCAGCATTTT. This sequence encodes CASSQGQANQPQHF.

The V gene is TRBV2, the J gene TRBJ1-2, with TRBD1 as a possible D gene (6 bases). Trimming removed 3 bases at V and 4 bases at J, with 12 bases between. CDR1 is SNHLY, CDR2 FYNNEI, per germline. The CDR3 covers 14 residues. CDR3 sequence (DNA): TGTGCCAGCAGTGAGCGGGGGCCGGGCTATGGCTACACCTTC. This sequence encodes CASSERGPGYGYTF.

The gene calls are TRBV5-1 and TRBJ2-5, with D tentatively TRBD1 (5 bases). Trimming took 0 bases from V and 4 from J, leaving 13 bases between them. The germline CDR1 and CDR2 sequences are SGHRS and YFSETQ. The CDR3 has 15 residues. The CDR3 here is CASSLVGEWGETQYF. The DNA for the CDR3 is TGCGCCAGCAGCTTGGTAGGGGAATGGGGAGAGACCCAGTACTTC.

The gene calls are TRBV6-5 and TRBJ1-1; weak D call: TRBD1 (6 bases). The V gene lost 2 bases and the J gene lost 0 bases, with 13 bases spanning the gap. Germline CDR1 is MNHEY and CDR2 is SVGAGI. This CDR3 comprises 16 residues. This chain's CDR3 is CASSYTWTVMNTEAFF. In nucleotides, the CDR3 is TGTGCCAGCAGTTACACTTGGACAGTCATGAACACTGAAGCTTTCTTT.

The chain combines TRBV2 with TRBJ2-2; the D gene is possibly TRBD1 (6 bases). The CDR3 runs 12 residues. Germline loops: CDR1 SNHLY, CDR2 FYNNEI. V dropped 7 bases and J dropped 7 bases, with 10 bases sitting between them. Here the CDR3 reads CASTPGVGELFF. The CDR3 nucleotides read TGTGCCAGCACCCCAGGGGTCGGGGAGCTGTTTTTT. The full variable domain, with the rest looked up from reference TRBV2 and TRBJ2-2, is EPEVTQTPSHQVTQMGQEVILRCVPISNHLYFYWYRQILGQKVEFLVSFYNNEISEKSEIFDDQFSVERPDGSNFTLKIRSTKLEDSAMYFCASTPGVGELFFGEGSRLTVL.

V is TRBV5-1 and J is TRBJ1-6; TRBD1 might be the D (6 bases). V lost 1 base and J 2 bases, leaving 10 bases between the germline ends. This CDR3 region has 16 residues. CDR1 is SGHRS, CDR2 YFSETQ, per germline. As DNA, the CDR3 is TGCGCCAGCAGCTTGTCCGGGGGCGCCTATAATTCACCCCTCCACTTT. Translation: CASSLSGGAYNSPLHF.

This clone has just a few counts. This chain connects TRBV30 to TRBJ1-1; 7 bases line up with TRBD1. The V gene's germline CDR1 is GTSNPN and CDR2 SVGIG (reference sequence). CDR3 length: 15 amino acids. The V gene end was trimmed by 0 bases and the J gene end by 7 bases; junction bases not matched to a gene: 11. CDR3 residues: CAWSVLAQGRGEAFF. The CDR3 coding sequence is TGTGCCTGGAGTGTACTGGCACAGGGGCGTGGTGAAGCTTTCTTT.

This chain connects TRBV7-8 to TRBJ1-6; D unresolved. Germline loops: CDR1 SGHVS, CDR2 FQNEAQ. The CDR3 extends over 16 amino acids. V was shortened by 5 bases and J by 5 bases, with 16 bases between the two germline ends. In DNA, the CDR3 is TGTGCCAGCAGCCCCCAGGCTGGGAACAATAATTCACCCCTCCACTTT. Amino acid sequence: CASSPQAGNNNSPLHF.

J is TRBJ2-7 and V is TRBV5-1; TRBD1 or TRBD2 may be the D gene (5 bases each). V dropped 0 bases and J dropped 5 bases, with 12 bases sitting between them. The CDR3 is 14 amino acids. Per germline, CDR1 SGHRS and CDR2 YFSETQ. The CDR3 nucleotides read TGCGCCAGCAGCTTGGACCCGACGGGGCACGAGCAGTACTTC. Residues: CASSLDPTGHEQYF. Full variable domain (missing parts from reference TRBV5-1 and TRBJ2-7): KAGVTQTPRYLIKTRGQQVTLSCSPISGHRSVSWYQQTPGQGLQFLFEYFSETQRNKGNFPGRFSGRQFSNSRSEMNVSTLELGDSALYLCASSLDPTGHEQYFGPGTRLTVT.

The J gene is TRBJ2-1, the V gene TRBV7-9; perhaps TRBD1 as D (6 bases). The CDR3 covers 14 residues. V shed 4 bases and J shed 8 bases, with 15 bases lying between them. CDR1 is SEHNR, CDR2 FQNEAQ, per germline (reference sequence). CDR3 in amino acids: CASSSWQGHYEQFF. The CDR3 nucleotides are TGTGCCAGCAGCTCATGGCAGGGGCACTATGAGCAGTTCTTC.

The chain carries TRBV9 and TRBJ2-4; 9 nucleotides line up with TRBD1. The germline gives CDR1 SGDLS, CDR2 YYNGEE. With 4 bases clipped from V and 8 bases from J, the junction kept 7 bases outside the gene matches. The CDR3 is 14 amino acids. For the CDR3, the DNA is TGTGCCAGCAGCTTACAGGGGGCTGGGTACATTCAGTACTTC. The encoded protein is CASSLQGAGYIQYF. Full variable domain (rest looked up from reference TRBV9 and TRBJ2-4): DSGVTQTPKHLITATGQRVTLRCSPRSGDLSVYWYQQSLDQGLQFLIQYYNGEERAKGNILERFSAQQFPDLHSELNLSSLELGDSALYFCASSLQGAGYIQYFGAGTRLSVL.